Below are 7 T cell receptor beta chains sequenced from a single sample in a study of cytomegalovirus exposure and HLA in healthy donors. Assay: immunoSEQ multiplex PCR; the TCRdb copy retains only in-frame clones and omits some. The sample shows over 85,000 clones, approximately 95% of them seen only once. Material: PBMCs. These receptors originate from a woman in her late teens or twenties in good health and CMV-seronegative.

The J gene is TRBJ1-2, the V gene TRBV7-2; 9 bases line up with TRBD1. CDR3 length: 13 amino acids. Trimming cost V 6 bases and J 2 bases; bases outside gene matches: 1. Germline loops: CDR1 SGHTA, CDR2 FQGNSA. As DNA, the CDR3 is TGTGCCAGCAGGGGGACAGGGAACTATGGCTACACCTTC. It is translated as CASRGTGNYGYTF.

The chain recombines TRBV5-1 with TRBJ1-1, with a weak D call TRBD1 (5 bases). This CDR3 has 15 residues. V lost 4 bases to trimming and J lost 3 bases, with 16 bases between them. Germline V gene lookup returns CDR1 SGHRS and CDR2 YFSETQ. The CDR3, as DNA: TGCGCCAGCAGCCAGATCGGGGGATTGCACACTGAAGCTTTCTTT. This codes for CASSQIGGLHTEAFF. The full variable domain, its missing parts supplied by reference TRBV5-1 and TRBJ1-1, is KAGVTQTPRYLIKTRGQQVTLSCSPISGHRSVSWYQQTPGQGLQFLFEYFSETQRNKGNFPGRFSGRQFSNSRSEMNVSTLELGDSALYLCASSQIGGLHTEAFFGQGTRLTVV.

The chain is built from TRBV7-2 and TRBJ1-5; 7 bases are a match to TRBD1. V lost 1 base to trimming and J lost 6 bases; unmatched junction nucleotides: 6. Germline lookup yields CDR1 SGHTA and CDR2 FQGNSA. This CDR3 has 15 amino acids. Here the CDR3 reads CASSLGGQGVQPQHF. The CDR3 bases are TGTGCCAGCAGCTTAGGGGGGCAGGGGGTTCAGCCCCAGCATTTT.

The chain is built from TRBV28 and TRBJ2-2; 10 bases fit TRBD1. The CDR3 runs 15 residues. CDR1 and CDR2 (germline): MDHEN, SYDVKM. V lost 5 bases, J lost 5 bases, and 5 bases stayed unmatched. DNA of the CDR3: TGTGCCAGCAGTCCGGCGGACAGGGGGACCGGGGAGCTGTTTTTT. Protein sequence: CASSPADRGTGELFF.

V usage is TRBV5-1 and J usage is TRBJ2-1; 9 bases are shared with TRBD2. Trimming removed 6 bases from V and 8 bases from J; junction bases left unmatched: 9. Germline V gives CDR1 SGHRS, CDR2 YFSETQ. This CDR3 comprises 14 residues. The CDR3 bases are TGCGCCAGCACAACTAGCGGGTCATTCGATGAGCAGTTCTTC. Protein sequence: CASTTSGSFDEQFF. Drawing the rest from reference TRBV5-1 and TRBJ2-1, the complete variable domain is KAGVTQTPRYLIKTRGQQVTLSCSPISGHRSVSWYQQTPGQGLQFLFEYFSETQRNKGNFPGRFSGRQFSNSRSEMNVSTLELGDSALYLCASTTSGSFDEQFFGPGTRLTVL.

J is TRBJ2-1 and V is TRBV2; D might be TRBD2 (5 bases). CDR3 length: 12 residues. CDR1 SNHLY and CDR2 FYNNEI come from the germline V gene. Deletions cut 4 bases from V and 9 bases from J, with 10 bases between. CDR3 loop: CASSGDYREQFF. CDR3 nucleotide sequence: TGTGCCAGCAGTGGAGACTACCGTGAGCAGTTCTTC.

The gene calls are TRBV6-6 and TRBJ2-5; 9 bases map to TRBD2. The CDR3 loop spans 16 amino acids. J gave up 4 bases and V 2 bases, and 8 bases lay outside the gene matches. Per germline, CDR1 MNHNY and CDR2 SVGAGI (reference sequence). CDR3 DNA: TGTGCCAGCAGTTACCAGGCGGCAGCGGGAGGAGAGACCCAGTACTTC. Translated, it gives CASSYQAAAGGETQYF.